These T cell receptor beta chains were read from a single sample in a study of regulatory T cells in long-lasting Graves disease. MiXCR was run by TCRdb on the multiplex PCR reads, yielding one entry per CDR3 protein. There are hundreds of thousands of distinct CDR3 sequences in the sample; around 15% occur only once, and 30% lies in the top ten. These data are also associated with another study on T cells in Graves' hyperthyroidism and ophthalmopathy.

The sequenced sample was peripheral blood mononuclear cells (PBMCs), obtained at new diagnosis, from a patient treated with antithyroid drugs. The receptors derive from a man between 40 and 49 years old with Graves disease. CDR3s include the opening cysteine and the closing phenylalanine or tryptophan. The D gene is left open where the match is weak. Where a row states a size, it is once, few, many or the class of an expanded clone; other rows omit it.

d_gene: NA
j_gene: TRBJ2-1
abundance: NA
v_gene: TRBV11-2
CDR3nt: TGTGCCAGCAGCCTAGAGGGACCGTCCGAGCAGTTCTTC
CDR3aa: CASSLEGPSEQFF

d_gene: NA
j_gene: TRBJ1-1
abundance: many
v_gene: TRBV7-2
CDR3nt: TGTGCCAGCAGCTTAAACCCCCCTAGGGTGAACACTGAAGCTTTCTTT
CDR3aa: CASSLNPPRVNTEAFF

d_gene: NA
j_gene: TRBJ1-1
abundance: many
v_gene: TRBV11-3
CDR3nt: TGTGCCAGCAGCTGGGGCAGGATGAACACTGAAGCTTTCTTT
CDR3aa: CASSWGRMNTEAFF

d_gene: NA
j_gene: TRBJ2-5
abundance: NA
v_gene: TRBV18
CDR3nt: TGTGCCAGCTCACCAACGCGACAGAGTAATCGAGAGACCCAGTACTTC
CDR3aa: CASSPTRQSNRETQYF

d_gene: NA
j_gene: TRBJ2-7
abundance: few
v_gene: TRBV7-2
CDR3nt: TGTGCCAGCAGCGGCGGGGACACTCCCTACGAGCAGTACTTC
CDR3aa: CASSGGDTPYEQYF

d_gene: NA
j_gene: TRBJ1-2
abundance: many
v_gene: TRBV7-9
CDR3nt: TGTGCCAGCAGCTTAGATCACTATGGCTACACCTTC
CDR3aa: CASSLDHYGYTF

d_gene: NA
j_gene: TRBJ1-4
abundance: many
v_gene: TRBV28
CDR3nt: TGTGCCAGCAGTTTAAACGCGGGGTGGGCTAATGAAAAACTGTTTTTT
CDR3aa: CASSLNAGWANEKLFF

d_gene: NA
j_gene: TRBJ1-5
abundance: many
v_gene: TRBV2
CDR3nt: TGTGCCAGCAGTGTTCTTCCCCCCTCCTCGCGCAAGAATAGCAATCAGCCCCAGCATTTT
CDR3aa: CASSVLPPSSRKNSNQPQHF

d_gene: NA
j_gene: TRBJ2-3
abundance: many
v_gene: TRBV2
CDR3nt: TGTGCCAGCAGTGTGCGTTTAGATACGCAGTATTTT
CDR3aa: CASSVRLDTQYF

d_gene: TRBD1
j_gene: TRBJ2-7
abundance: NA
v_gene: TRBV5-4
CDR3nt: TGTGCCAGCAGGCGGGGACAGGGGGACTCCTACGAGCAGTACTTC
CDR3aa: CASRRGQGDSYEQYF

d_gene: NA
j_gene: TRBJ2-7
abundance: many
v_gene: TRBV4-2
CDR3nt: TGTGCCAGCAGCCAAGATCGGTACGAGCAGTACTTC
CDR3aa: CASSQDRYEQYF

d_gene: TRBD2
j_gene: TRBJ2-1
abundance: NA
v_gene: TRBV5-1
CDR3nt: TGCGCCAGCAGCTTGGTAGCGGGGGGGCCTCGTGAGCAGTTCTTC
CDR3aa: CASSLVAGGPREQFF

d_gene: NA
j_gene: TRBJ1-4
abundance: many
v_gene: TRBV20-1
CDR3nt: TGCAGTGCTCTAGTTCTGACTAATGAAAAACTGTTTTTT
CDR3aa: CSALVLTNEKLFF

d_gene: TRBD2
j_gene: TRBJ2-3
abundance: many
v_gene: TRBV18
CDR3nt: TGTGCCAGCTCCCGCGGACTAGCGGGGGGGCTTGGAGATACGCAGTATTTT
CDR3aa: CASSRGLAGGLGDTQYF

d_gene: TRBD2
j_gene: TRBJ2-1
abundance: few
v_gene: TRBV7-2
CDR3nt: TGTGCCAGCAGCTTAACCAGCGGGGCGGACAATGAGCAGTTCTTC
CDR3aa: CASSLTSGADNEQFF

d_gene: NA
j_gene: TRBJ1-5
abundance: many
v_gene: TRBV7-2
CDR3nt: TGTGCCAGCAGCCCCATGGAGCGTAGCAATCAGCCCCAGCATTTT
CDR3aa: CASSPMERSNQPQHF

d_gene: TRBD1
j_gene: TRBJ2-1
abundance: many
v_gene: TRBV24-1
CDR3nt: TGTGCCACCAGTGATCCCGGGACAGGGGATAGTGAGCAGTTCTTC
CDR3aa: CATSDPGTGDSEQFF

d_gene: TRBD2
j_gene: TRBJ2-3
abundance: NA
v_gene: TRBV13
CDR3nt: TGTGCCAGCAGCTTCAGGAGGCTAGCGGGATCTACAGATACGCAGTATTTT
CDR3aa: CASSFRRLAGSTDTQYF

d_gene: NA
j_gene: TRBJ2-5
abundance: NA
v_gene: TRBV6-1
CDR3nt: TGTGCCAGCACTGAACACTATGGGGAGACCCAGTACTTC
CDR3aa: CASTEHYGETQYF